The following is a T cell receptor beta chain sequence with its context. This sample was taken from a study of blood T cell repertoires in COVID-19. As for the study in general: T cells, B-cell-depleted T cells, or PBMCs provided the cDNA or gDNA that served as material.

Trimming left V 3 bases short and J 4 bases short, with 17 bases between. This CDR3 region has 16 residues. Germline V gene sequence: CDR1 LGHDT, CDR2 YNNKEL (reference sequence). The method was immunoSEQ multiplex PCR; TCRdb's version includes in-frame clones alone and lacks a portion of them. The table lists roughly 220,000 clones, about 83% of them singletons. The TCR comes from a woman aged 40 to 50 who had recovered from COVID-19. The V call is TRBV3-1 (or the pseudogene TRBV3-2), the J call TRBJ2-3, with D possibly matching TRBD2 (5 bases). The sample taken for sequencing was PBMCs or T cells enriched from blood (not recorded which). The CDR3 reads CASSHEPDYSADTQYF. The CDR3 DNA reads as TGTGCCAGCAGCCACGAACCCGACTACTCAGCAGATACGCAGTATTTT.